The source of this T cell receptor beta chain is a study of blood T cell repertoires in COVID-19. The overall study: Samples came from the United States, Italy and Spain, spanning acute and convalescent COVID-19. In each case, the material was cDNA or gDNA derived from T cells, B-cell-depleted T cells, or PBMCs.

This clone was found a few times. V was clipped by 5 bases and J by 0 bases; unmatched bases: 2. The CDR3 is made up of 14 amino acids. Germline V gene lookup returns CDR1 MNHEY and CDR2 SVGEGT. Produced via immunoSEQ multiplex PCR; TCRdb's table is partial and in-frame only. Altogether around 130,000 clones are present, approximately 80% being singletons, with the ten largest covering 4% to 5.5%. Sequenced material: peripheral blood. V is TRBV6-2 or TRBV6-3 and J is TRBJ1-1; 8 nucleotides align to TRBD1. This clonotype was obtained from a woman aged 70-85 years with acute or convalescent COVID-19. The CDR3 spells CASSKGQVNTEAFF. The CDR3 DNA follows: TGTGCCAGCAGTAAGGGACAGGTGAACACTGAAGCTTTCTTT.